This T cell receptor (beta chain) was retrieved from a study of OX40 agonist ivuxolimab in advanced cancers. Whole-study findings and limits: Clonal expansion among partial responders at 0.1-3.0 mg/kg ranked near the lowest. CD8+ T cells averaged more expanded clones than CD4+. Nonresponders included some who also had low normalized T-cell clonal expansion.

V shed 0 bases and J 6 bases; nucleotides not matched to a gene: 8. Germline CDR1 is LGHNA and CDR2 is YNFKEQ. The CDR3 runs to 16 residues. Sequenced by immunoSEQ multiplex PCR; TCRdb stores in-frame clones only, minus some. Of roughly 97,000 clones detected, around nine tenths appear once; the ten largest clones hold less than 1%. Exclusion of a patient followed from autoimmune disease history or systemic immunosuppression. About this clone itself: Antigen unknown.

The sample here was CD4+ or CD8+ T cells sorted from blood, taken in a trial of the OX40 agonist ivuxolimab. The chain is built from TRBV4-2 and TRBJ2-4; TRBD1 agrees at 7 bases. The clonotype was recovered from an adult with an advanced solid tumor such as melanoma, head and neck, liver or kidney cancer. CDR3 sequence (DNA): TGTGCCAGCAGCCAAGAGGCAGGGGGTGGCCGAAACATTCAGTACTTC. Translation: CASSQEAGGGRNIQYF.